Presented here are 16 T cell receptor beta chains from one specimen sequenced in a study of T cell responses to AZD1222 COVID-19 vaccine. Measured with immunoSEQ multiplex PCR; TCRdb has only the in-frame clones, and not every one. The sample consists of about 130,000 clones, 85% to 95% of them appearing once. Source: peripheral blood, taken 28 days after the second AZD1222 dose. These TCRs come from an adult who received the AZD1222 COVID-19 vaccine.

V is TRBV3-1 (or the pseudogene TRBV3-2) and J is TRBJ1-5; D ambiguous. V lost 1 base and J lost 9, with 7 bases in between. This CDR3 spans 12 amino acids. Germline V CDR1 and CDR2: LGHDT, YNNKEL (reference sequence). CDR3 DNA: TGTGCCAGCAGCCAAGTCGGCGGGCCCCAGCATTTT. Residues: CASSQVGGPQHF.

The rearrangement links TRBV5-1 to TRBJ2-7; 8 nucleotides match TRBD1. The J segment lost 5 bases and the V segment lost 4 bases, leaving 11 bases of the junction unmatched. The CDR3 runs 15 residues. Germline CDR1 is SGHRS and CDR2 is YFSETQ. The CDR3 sequence is CASSQRTGMVNEQYF. The CDR3 bases are TGCGCCAGCAGCCAAAGGACAGGGATGGTGAACGAGCAGTACTTC.

This sequence joins TRBV25-1 and TRBJ2-5; the D is unclear. Germline values: CDR1 MGHDK, CDR2 SYGVNS. CDR3 length: 13 residues. Trimming took off 7 bases at V and 1 base at J, with 10 bases between the two ends. CDR3 residues: CASNSGPQETQYF. CDR3 bases: TGTGCCAGCAATTCCGGACCCCAAGAGACCCAGTACTTC. The whole variable domain, filled in from reference TRBV25-1 and TRBJ2-5, reads EADIYQTPRYLVIGTGKKITLECSQTMGHDKMYWYQQDPGMELHLIHYSYGVNSTEKGDLSSESTVSRIRTEHFPLTLESARPSHTSQYLCASNSGPQETQYFGPGTRLLVL.

The V call is TRBV11-3, the J call TRBJ1-4; TRBD1 matches 9 bases. The germline gives CDR1 SGHNT, CDR2 YENEEA. Losses at the gene ends were 5 bases for V and 3 bases for J; bases not matched to a gene: 13. CDR3 length equals 18 residues. CDR3: CASSPPGQGNASNEKLFF. The CDR3 bases are TGTGCCAGCAGCCCCCCGGGACAGGGAAACGCATCTAATGAAAAACTGTTTTTT.

The CDR3 region has the DNA TGTGCCTGGACCGTGGGGGGAGTAAATCAGCCCCAGCATTTT. The encoded protein is CAWTVGGVNQPQHF. The rearrangement links TRBV30 to TRBJ1-5, with TRBD1 as a possible D gene (5 bases). Trimming took 4 bases from V and 4 from J, leaving 14 bases between them. The CDR3 length is 14 residues. Germline V CDR1 and CDR2: GTSNPN, SVGIG (reference sequence). Combining the CDR3 with reference TRBV30 and TRBJ1-5 gives the whole variable domain SQTIHQWPATLVQPVGSPLSLECTVEGTSNPNLYWYRQAAGRGLQLLFYSVGIGQISSEVPQNLSASRPQDRQFILSSKKLLLSDSGFYLCAWTVGGVNQPQHFGDGTRLSIL.

V and J are TRBV7-9 and TRBJ1-1; D call uncertain. The V and J ends lost 1 base and 10 bases respectively, with 10 bases between them. The CDR3 runs 12 residues. Germline V gene sequence: CDR1 SEHNR, CDR2 FQNEAQ (reference sequence). CDR3: CASSLVGYIAFF. The CDR3 DNA is TGTGCCAGCAGCTTAGTGGGCTACATAGCTTTCTTT.

The V call is TRBV9, the J call TRBJ2-5; 10 bases align to TRBD2. Germline assignment: CDR1 SGDLS and CDR2 YYNGEE. The CDR3 covers 16 residues. J gave up 2 bases and V 7 bases, and 11 bases lay outside the gene matches. CDR3 in amino acids: CASGQGAAGGQETQYF. In DNA, the CDR3 is TGTGCCAGCGGGCAAGGGGCAGCGGGGGGGCAAGAGACCCAGTACTTC.

The V gene is TRBV7-9, the J gene TRBJ2-2; the D is unclear. The V and J ends lost 5 bases and 7 bases respectively, with 11 bases between them. The CDR3 extends over 13 amino acids. Germline CDR1 reads SEHNR; CDR2 reads FQNEAQ (reference sequence). The CDR3 DNA sequence: TGTGCCAGCAGCATACAATTGGGCGGGGAGCTGTTTTTT. Residues: CASSIQLGGELFF.

The chain couples TRBV7-9 to TRBJ2-3, with D tentatively TRBD2 (5 bases). There are 16 residues in the CDR3. The germline V gene encodes CDR1 SEHNR and CDR2 FQNEAQ (reference sequence). V was pared by 4 bases and J by 0 bases, with 14 bases between. For the CDR3, the DNA is TGTGCCAGCAGCTCGACGGAGGAGGCTAGCACAGATACGCAGTATTTT. It translates to CASSSTEEASTDTQYF.

The V call is TRBV24-1, the J call TRBJ2-7, with D unresolved. Trimming left V 5 bases short and J 0 bases short, with 4 bases between. Germline V gives CDR1 KGHDR, CDR2 SFDVKD. This CDR3 region has 12 residues. This chain's CDR3 is CATSGSSYEQYF. The DNA of the CDR3 is TGTGCCACCAGTGGAAGCTCCTACGAGCAGTACTTC.

The V call is TRBV15, the J call TRBJ2-7, with D maybe TRBD1 (6 bases). This CDR3 comprises 12 residues. V was pared by 8 bases and J by 5 bases, with 13 bases between. Per germline, CDR1 LNHNV and CDR2 YYDKDF (reference sequence). CDR3: CATRQGTDEQYF. CDR3 DNA: TGTGCCACCCGCCAGGGGACCGACGAGCAGTACTTC.

V usage is TRBV14 and J usage is TRBJ1-1; no firm D call. Trimming stripped 4 bases from V and 2 bases from J, with 14 bases between. Germline values: CDR1 SGHDN, CDR2 FVKESK. This CDR3 contains 15 residues. In DNA, the CDR3 is TGTGCCAGCAGCCTTTCCAGATTTGGAAACACTGAAGCTTTCTTT. Amino acid sequence: CASSLSRFGNTEAFF. Using reference TRBV14 and TRBJ1-1 for the parts outside the CDR3, the full variable domain is EAGVTQFPSHSVIEKGQTVTLRCDPISGHDNLYWYRRVMGKEIKFLLHFVKESKQDESGMPNNRFLAERTGGTYSTLKVQPAELEDSGVYFCASSLSRFGNTEAFFGQGTRLTVV.

This rearrangement joins TRBV24-1 to TRBJ2-2; maybe TRBD2 (6 bases). Between the trimmed V and J ends, which lost 9 bases and 2 bases, there was a span of 9 bases. The CDR3 contains 13 residues. Germline lookup yields CDR1 KGHDR and CDR2 SFDVKD. CDR3 residues: CATSGLNTGELFF. CDR3 DNA sequence: TGTGCCACCTCCGGACTAAACACCGGGGAGCTGTTTTTT.

The rearrangement links TRBV7-3 to TRBJ1-1, with D tentatively TRBD1 (6 bases). Trimming left V 6 bases short and J 6 bases short, with 14 bases between. The CDR3 is 13 amino acids. Germline V CDR1 and CDR2: SGHTA, FQGTGA. CDR3 coding DNA: TGTGCCAGCAGTCTCTACAGGGAGGCTGAAGCTTTCTTT. This sequence encodes CASSLYREAEAFF.

The V and J genes are TRBV19 and TRBJ2-7, with 7 bases aligning to TRBD1. With V trimmed by 8 bases and J by 2 bases, 3 bases remained unmatched. CDR3 length: 12 residues. Germline-derived CDR1 and CDR2 are LNHDA and SQIVND (reference sequence). In DNA, the CDR3 is TGTGCCAGTGGGGACAGCCCCTACGAGCAGTACTTC. This codes for CASGDSPYEQYF. The whole variable domain, filled in from reference TRBV19 and TRBJ2-7, reads DGGITQSPKYLFRKEGQNVTLSCEQNLNHDAMYWYRQDPGQGLRLIYYSQIVNDFQKGDIAEGYSVSREKKESFPLTVTSAQKNPTAFYLCASGDSPYEQYFGPGTRLTVT.

The rearrangement joins TRBV7-2 to TRBJ1-4, with 9 bases matching TRBD1. The V gene end was trimmed by 4 bases and the J gene end by 5 bases; junction bases not matched to a gene: 8. The CDR3 extends over 16 amino acids. The V gene's germline CDR1 is SGHTA and CDR2 FQGNSA. In DNA, the CDR3 is TGTGCCAGCAGCTGGGGACTCGGGACAGGGAATGAAAAACTGTTTTTT. It is translated as CASSWGLGTGNEKLFF.